What follows describes a single T cell receptor (beta chain). The CDR3 sequence is 13 residues long. From germline, CDR1 is LNHDA and CDR2 SQIVND (reference sequence). V was trimmed by 4 bases and J by 2 bases, leaving 8 bases between them. This record comes from a study of blood T cell repertoires in COVID-19. Across the whole study: Collection of acute and convalescent COVID-19 samples took place in the United States, Italy and Spain.

In the source study's methods: Amplifying reference gene primers gave estimates of nucleated cell counts. Assay used: immunoSEQ multiplex PCR; TCRdb lists only in-frame clones, some missing. V, J and clone size are those of that table, while D and trimming were read from the DNA. The data show tens of thousands of clones, with around four fifths seen just once and roughly an eighth held by the top ten. The TCR sequence derives from a human donor in a cohort sampled during active COVID-19. Sequencing was performed on peripheral blood. V usage is TRBV19 and J usage is TRBJ1-2; no definite D call. This CDR3 is CASSSTTNYGYTF. The CDR3 DNA reads as TGTGCCAGTAGTAGTACGACAAACTATGGCTACACCTTC.